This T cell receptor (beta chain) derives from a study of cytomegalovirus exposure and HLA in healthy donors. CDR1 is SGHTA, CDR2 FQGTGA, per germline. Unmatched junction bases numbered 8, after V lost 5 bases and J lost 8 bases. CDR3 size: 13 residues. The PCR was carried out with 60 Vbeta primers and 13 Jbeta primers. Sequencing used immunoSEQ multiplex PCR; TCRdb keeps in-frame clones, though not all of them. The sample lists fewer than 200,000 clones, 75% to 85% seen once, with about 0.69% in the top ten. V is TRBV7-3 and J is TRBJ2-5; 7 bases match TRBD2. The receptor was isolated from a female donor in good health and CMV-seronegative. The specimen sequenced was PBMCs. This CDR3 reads CASSRTSSGTQYF. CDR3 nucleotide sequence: TGTGCCAGCAGCCGGACTAGTTCGGGTACCCAGTACTTC.